The TCR beta chain under discussion was sequenced for a study of blood T cell repertoires in COVID-19. Study-level background: Collection of acute and convalescent COVID-19 samples took place in the United States, Italy and Spain. Sources were T cells, B-cell-depleted T cells, or PBMCs; the material itself was cDNA or gDNA.

Authors' analysis steps: By means of reference gene primer amplification, nucleated cell counts were estimated. Only in-frame clones appear in the TCRdb table, and some are missing; sequencing was by immunoSEQ multiplex PCR. The V and J calls and clone size were taken over from that table, and D and trimming were inferred from the DNA. The sample comprises tens of thousands of clones, around 84% of which are singletons, and about a fifth rests with the top ten. Germline CDR1 is MNHNY and CDR2 is SVGAGI (reference sequence). Trimming took 6 bases from V and 5 from J; bases not matched to a gene: 14. The CDR3 has 17 residues.

The sequenced sample was peripheral blood. The receptor comes from a woman aged 50 to 65 with acute or convalescent COVID-19. The gene calls are TRBV6-6 and TRBJ2-2; 8 positions agree with TRBD1. CDR3: CASSRPGRGRNTGELFF. CDR3 coding DNA: TGTGCCAGCAGCCGACCGGGCAGGGGGCGTAATACCGGGGAGCTGTTTTTT.